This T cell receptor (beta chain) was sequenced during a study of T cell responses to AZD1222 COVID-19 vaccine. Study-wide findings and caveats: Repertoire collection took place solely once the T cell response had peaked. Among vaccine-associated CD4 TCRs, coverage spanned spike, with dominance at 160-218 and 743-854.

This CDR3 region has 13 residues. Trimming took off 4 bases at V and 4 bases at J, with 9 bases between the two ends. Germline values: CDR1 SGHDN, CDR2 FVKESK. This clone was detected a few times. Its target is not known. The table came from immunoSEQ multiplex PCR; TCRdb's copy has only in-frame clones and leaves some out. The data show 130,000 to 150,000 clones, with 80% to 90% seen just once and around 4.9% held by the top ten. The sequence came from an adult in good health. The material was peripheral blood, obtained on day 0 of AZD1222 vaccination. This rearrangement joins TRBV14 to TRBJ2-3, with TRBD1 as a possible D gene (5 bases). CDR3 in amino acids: CASSPVGPDTQYF. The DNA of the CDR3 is TGTGCCAGCAGCCCGGTGGGGCCAGATACGCAGTATTTT.